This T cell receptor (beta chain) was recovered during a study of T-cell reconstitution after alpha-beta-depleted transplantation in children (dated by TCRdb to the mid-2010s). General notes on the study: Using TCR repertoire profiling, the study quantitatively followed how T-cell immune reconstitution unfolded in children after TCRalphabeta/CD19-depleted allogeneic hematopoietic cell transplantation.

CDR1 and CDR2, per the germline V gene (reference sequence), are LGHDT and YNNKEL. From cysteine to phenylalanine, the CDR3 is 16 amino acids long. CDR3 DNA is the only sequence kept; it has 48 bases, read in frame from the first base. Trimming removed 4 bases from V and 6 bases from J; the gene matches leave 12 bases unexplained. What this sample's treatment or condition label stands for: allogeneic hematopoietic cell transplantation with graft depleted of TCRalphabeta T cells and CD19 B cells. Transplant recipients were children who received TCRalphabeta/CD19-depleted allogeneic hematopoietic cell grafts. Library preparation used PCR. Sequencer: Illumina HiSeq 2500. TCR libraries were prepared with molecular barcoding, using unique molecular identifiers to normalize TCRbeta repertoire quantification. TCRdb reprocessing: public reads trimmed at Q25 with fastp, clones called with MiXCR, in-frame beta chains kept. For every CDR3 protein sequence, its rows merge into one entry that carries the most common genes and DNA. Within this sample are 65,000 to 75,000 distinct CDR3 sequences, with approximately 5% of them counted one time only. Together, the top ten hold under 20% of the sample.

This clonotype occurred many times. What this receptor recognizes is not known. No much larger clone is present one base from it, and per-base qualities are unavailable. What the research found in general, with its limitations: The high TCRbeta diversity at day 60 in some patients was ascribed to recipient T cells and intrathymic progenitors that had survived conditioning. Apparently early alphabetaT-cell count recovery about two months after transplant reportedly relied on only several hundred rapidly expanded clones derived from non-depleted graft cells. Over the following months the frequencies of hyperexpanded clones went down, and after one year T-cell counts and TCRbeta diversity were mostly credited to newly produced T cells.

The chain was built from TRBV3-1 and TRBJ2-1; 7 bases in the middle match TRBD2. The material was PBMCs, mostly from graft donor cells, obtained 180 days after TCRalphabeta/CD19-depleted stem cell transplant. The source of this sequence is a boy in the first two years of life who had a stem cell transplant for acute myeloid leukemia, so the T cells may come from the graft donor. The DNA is TGTGCCAGCAGCCGCATCCTTAGCGGGTATTCCAATGAGCAGTTCTTC. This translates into CASSRILSGYSNEQFF.